The clone carrying this T cell receptor beta chain was picked up many times. The antigen remains unidentified. TCR beta VDJ and CDR3 profiles were obtained from a genomic DNA template. TCRdb reprocessed the reads with MiXCR, giving one entry per CDR3 protein. The repertoire consists of 450,000 to 550,000 distinct CDR3 sequences, with around 30% occurring once and the leading ten covering 0.82%. Patients included in sequencing had previously demonstrated CD8+CD57+ cell expansion by flow cytometry. Patients uniformly had severe acquired aplastic anemia. Patients were treatment-naive when blood was sampled. V was cut by 1 base and J by 3 bases, with 27 bases left in between. CDR1 and CDR2 from the germline V gene are DFQATT and SNEGSKA (reference sequence). This CDR3 contains 19 residues. The data were obtained in a study of CD8+CD57+ T cells in acquired aplastic anemia. General study findings and limits: Controls and patients did not differ significantly in CD8+ Simpson's diversity.

This rearrangement joins TRBV20-1 to TRBJ1-2; D is ambiguous. The material sequenced was sorted CD4+, CD8+, or CD8+CD57+ T cells (not recorded which) from PBMCs. The receptor was derived from a human donor with aplastic anemia. The CDR3 DNA is TGCAGTGCTAGAGTCCGAGCTCGGTCAGTAGGGCATCAGGACTATGGCTACACCTTC. Its protein product is CSARVRARSVGHQDYGYTF.